These T cell receptor beta chains were read from a single sample in a study of blood T cells in healthy people across ages. Each CDR3 protein is one row after TCRdb ran MiXCR on the 5' RACE reads. The sample lists just under 900,000 distinct CDR3 sequences, 29% seen once, with roughly a sixth in the top ten. Input material: blood. All receptors come from a woman aged 80 or over in good health. Each CDR3 is given with its conserved first and last residue. Each record gives: J gene, V gene, clone size, D gene, CDR3 DNA, CDR3 protein. A D gene is named only where the DNA matches it firmly. Clone sizes are given selectively: once, few, many, or a class where the clone is expanded.

TRBJ1-2,TRBV20-1,many,NA,TGCAGTGCTAGTCCGCAGGGTTACTATGGCTACACCTTC,CSASPQGYYGYTF
TRBJ2-2,TRBV7-2,many,NA,TGTGCCAGCAGCTTAATCGGACAGTTGAACACCGGGGAGCTGTTTTTT,CASSLIGQLNTGELFF
TRBJ2-3,TRBV12-3/TRBV12-4,NA,TRBD2,TGTGTCAGCAGCCGCCGGGGCGGGGGTGGAGATACGCAGTATTTT,CVSSRRGGGGDTQYF
TRBJ1-1,TRBV7-2,NA,NA,TGTACCAGCAGCTCAGGGAACATAGGCACTGAAGCTTTCTTT,CTSSSGNIGTEAFF
TRBJ2-7,TRBV12-3/TRBV12-4,many,NA,TGTGCCAGCAGTCCAAAGACAGAGGGCGAGCAGTACTTC,CASSPKTEGEQYF
TRBJ2-7,TRBV7-6,many,NA,TGTGCCAGCAGTCTATCGTCGGGAAGTGGGGAGCAGTACTTC,CASSLSSGSGEQYF
TRBJ1-1,TRBV29-1,NA,NA,TGCAGTGCCACCAGTATCGTCGGAGCTTTCTTT,CSATSIVGAFF
TRBJ2-5,TRBV11-3,many,TRBD2,TGTGCCAGCAGCTTAATCCCCTCGGCTAGCGGGGGCCGGGAGACCCAGTACTTC,CASSLIPSASGGRETQYF
TRBJ1-5,TRBV7-2,NA,TRBD1,TGTGCCAGCAGCACACCTCAGGGGGTCGTTAGCAATCAGCCCCAGCATTTT,CASSTPQGVVSNQPQHF
TRBJ2-5,TRBV12-3/TRBV12-4,many,TRBD1,TGTGCCAGCAGTTTCAGGACAGGGCCAGAGACCCAGTACTTC,CASSFRTGPETQYF
TRBJ2-1,TRBV9,many,TRBD2,TGTGCCAGCAGCGGGAACTCGGGACTAGCGATAAATGAGCAGTTCTTC,CASSGNSGLAINEQFF
TRBJ2-5,TRBV2,many,NA,TGTGCCAGCAGTGACCAGGGGCGACTTTCGAAGACCCAGTACTTC,CASSDQGRLSKTQYF
TRBJ2-5,TRBV6-2/TRBV6-3,NA,NA,TGTGCCAGCAGTTACAGACCTATTGGGGGTTACAATGAGCAGTACTTC,CASSYRPIGGYNEQYF
TRBJ1-1,TRBV15,few,NA,TGTGCCACCAGCAGTGACAGGCGGACTGAAGCTTTCTTT,CATSSDRRTEAFF
TRBJ2-6,TRBV7-2,many,NA,TGTGCCAGCAGCTTATCCCGAGGGGGTTTTGGGGCCAACGTCCTGACTTTC,CASSLSRGGFGANVLTF
TRBJ2-1,TRBV7-2,many,NA,TGTGCCAGCAGCTCATACCCTAACAATGAGCAGTTCTTC,CASSSYPNNEQFF
TRBJ1-2,TRBV29-1,many,TRBD1,TGCAGCGGACAGGGGGCATATGGCTACACCTTC,CSGQGAYGYTF
TRBJ2-5,TRBV7-2,many,TRBD2,TGTGCCAGCAGCTTGGAAGCGGGGGGGAGGGAGACCCAGTACTTC,CASSLEAGGRETQYF
TRBJ2-1,TRBV29-1,few,NA,TGCAGCGTCGAGTTCCAGGCAGAGACCCAGTTCTTC,CSVEFQAETQFF
TRBJ2-5,TRBV7-2,NA,NA,TGTGCCAGCAGCTTAGGTTTCGAGACAGGAAAAGAGACCCAGTACTTC,CASSLGFETGKETQYF
TRBJ2-7,TRBV6-2/TRBV6-3,many,TRBD2,TGTGCCAGCAGCGATTTGGCGGGGGGCCTATCCTACGAGCAGTACTTC,CASSDLAGGLSYEQYF
TRBJ2-2,TRBV20-1,few,NA,TGCAGTGCTAGAGAAGGGCAGGGAACCACCGGGGAGCTGTTTTTT,CSAREGQGTTGELFF
TRBJ2-7,TRBV7-9,many,NA,TGTGCCAGCAGCTTAGTAACGGGACATAGGGCGGACGAGCAGTACTTC,CASSLVTGHRADEQYF
TRBJ1-1,TRBV29-1,many,NA,TGCAGCGTTGAACGGGGCGGGGGAGGGACTGAAGCTTTCTTT,CSVERGGGGTEAFF
TRBJ2-1,TRBV2,many,NA,TGTGCCAGCAGTGAAGGTGCCTCCGCGGGAGAGCAGTTCTTC,CASSEGASAGEQFF
TRBJ2-3,TRBV5-6,many,TRBD2,TGTGCCAGCAGCCGTGGCGGTCTAGCGGGGGGGCAATCCACAGATACGCAGTATTTT,CASSRGGLAGGQSTDTQYF
TRBJ2-1,TRBV7-9,NA,NA,TGTGCCAGCAGCTTAGGGAACGACTATGAGCAGTTCTTC,CASSLGNDYEQFF
TRBJ2-5,TRBV7-2,NA,NA,TGTGCCAGCAGCTTAATTGGGGCAGCCCTTAAGGAGACCCAGTACTTC,CASSLIGAALKETQYF
TRBJ2-2,TRBV7-8,NA,TRBD2,TGTGCCAGCAGCTCCCGGACTAGCGGGGGGGCCGGGGAGCTGTTTTTT,CASSSRTSGGAGELFF
TRBJ2-5,TRBV5-1,NA,NA,TGCGCCAGCAGCTTGGAGGCTAGCGTAAGGGAGACCCAGTACTTC,CASSLEASVRETQYF
TRBJ2-4,TRBV6-1,NA,NA,TGTGCCAGCAGTGAATCCTCCGCCTTACGGTGGGGACACCTAGCCAAAAACATTCAGTACTTC,CASSESSALRWGHLAKNIQYF
TRBJ2-3,TRBV4-1,NA,TRBD2,TGCGCCAGCAGCCAACTCGGCGGGGGTAGCGGGGGGACAGATACGCAGTATTTT,CASSQLGGGSGGTDTQYF
TRBJ2-1,TRBV27,many,TRBD1,TGTGCCAGCAGTTTGAACAGGGGTGATGAGCAGTTCTTC,CASSLNRGDEQFF
TRBJ2-3,TRBV7-8,NA,TRBD2,TGTGCCAGCAGCCCCCAGAGCCTAGCGGGGGGCACAGATACGCAGTATTTT,CASSPQSLAGGTDTQYF
TRBJ2-3,TRBV10-3,few,TRBD2,TGTGCCATCAGTGAGTCTCCGGGACTAGCGGGACCGTTCACAGATACGCAGTATTTT,CAISESPGLAGPFTDTQYF
TRBJ2-1,TRBV20-1,NA,NA,TGCAGTGCTACCTTACAGGGTGGCTCCTACAATGAGCAGTTCTTC,CSATLQGGSYNEQFF
TRBJ2-2,TRBV6-5,NA,TRBD2,TGTGCCAGCAGTTACTCACGTAGCGGGGGTCGGGCCGGGGAGCTGTTTTTT,CASSYSRSGGRAGELFF
TRBJ2-2,TRBV14,NA,NA,TGTGCCAGCAGCCAAGATATGGCCGGGGAGCTGTTTTTT,CASSQDMAGELFF
TRBJ2-3,TRBV6-2/TRBV6-3,NA,TRBD2,TGTGCCAGCAGCTGGAGGCGGGGGGGGGATACGCAGTATTTT,CASSWRRGGDTQYF
TRBJ2-1,TRBV28,few,NA,TGTGCCAGCGTCGGGGGGCGGGTCTCCTACAATGAGCAGTTCTTC,CASVGGRVSYNEQFF
TRBJ2-6,TRBV3-1,many,NA,TGTGCCAGCAGCCAAGTGAACAGCCCTGCCGGGGCCAACGTCCTGACTTTC,CASSQVNSPAGANVLTF
TRBJ1-6,TRBV14,NA,NA,TGTGCTCCCCCCATCGATAGTTCACCCCTCCACTTT,CAPPIDSSPLHF
TRBJ1-2,TRBV5-1,NA,NA,TGCGCCGGCAGCGACTCGCGGGACTATGGCTACACCTTC,CAGSDSRDYGYTF
TRBJ2-3,TRBV4-1,NA,TRBD1,TGCGCCAGCAGCCAAGGGACAGGGGGCACGTTCACAGATACGCAGTATTTT,CASSQGTGGTFTDTQYF
TRBJ2-3,TRBV29-1,many,NA,TGCAGCGTCCGCAAGGATAGCACAGATACGCAGTATTTT,CSVRKDSTDTQYF
TRBJ2-5,TRBV3-1,NA,TRBD1,TGTGCCAGCAGCCAAGGGGGACAGAGAACGGAGACCCAGTACTTC,CASSQGGQRTETQYF
TRBJ1-4,TRBV2,NA,TRBD1,TGTGCCAGCAGTGAATTGGGACAGCGAGCGGAAAAACTGTTTTTT,CASSELGQRAEKLFF
TRBJ2-3,TRBV6-1,many,TRBD2,TGTGCCAGCAGTGAATTAACTAGCGGGGGAACTAGCACAGATACGCAGTATTTT,CASSELTSGGTSTDTQYF
TRBJ2-5,TRBV4-3,NA,NA,TGCGCCAGCAGCTCTGAAAAAACTCTAGGGGAGCGGACGCGGTACTTC,CASSSEKTLGERTRYF